This TCR beta chain was recovered during a study of CD8 T cells in ankylosing spondylitis. V dropped 2 bases and J dropped 0 bases, with 2 bases sitting between them. The CDR3 consists of 13 residues. CDR1 is SGHDN, CDR2 FVKESK, per germline. TCRdb re-called the 5' RACE reads through MiXCR, storing one row per CDR3 protein. The table has around 91,000 distinct CDR3 sequences, approximately 8.9% seen once. This clonotype was counted a few times. Its antigen is currently unknown. Study-level results: Matched ankylosing spondylitis synovial fluid reportedly showed significant enrichment of disease-linked clones. Ankylosing spondylitis blood appeared to carry a characteristic TCR beta motif of roughly eight highly homologous variants.

The V call is TRBV14, the J call TRBJ1-5; D unresolved. The TCR comes from a male donor with ankylosing spondylitis. The material sequenced was blood, either unsorted or a sorted T cell fraction (not recorded which). Written as DNA, the CDR3 is TGTGCCAGCAGCCAATATAGCAATCAGCCCCAGCATTTT. Translating gives CASSQYSNQPQHF. Complete variable domain (other parts from reference TRBV14 and TRBJ1-5): EAGVTQFPSHSVIEKGQTVTLRCDPISGHDNLYWYRRVMGKEIKFLLHFVKESKQDESGMPNNRFLAERTGGTYSTLKVQPAELEDSGVYFCASSQYSNQPQHFGDGTRLSIL.